Given below is one T cell receptor beta chain in context. Its cognate antigen is unknown. Reverse transcription of all isolated RNA meant that expressed TCRB transcripts were sequenced. The method was immunoSEQ multiplex PCR; TCRdb's version includes in-frame clones alone and lacks a portion of them. The data contain 95,000 to 110,000 clones, about 26% of them singletons. Germline values: CDR1 SGHRS, CDR2 YFSETQ. J gave up 3 bases and V 0 bases, and 3 bases lay outside the gene matches. This CDR3 contains 16 residues. This sample is part of a study of beta chain features in type 1 diabetes. Study-wide results and caveats: Shortening that was moderate but significant affected the TCRB CDR3s of Type 1 diabetes patients in all four CD4+ subsets. PCR might favor shorter templates, equally in patients and controls.

Markers CD45RO/CCR7/CD25/CD127/CD95/CD27 served to sort CD4+ naive, central memory, regulatory and stem cell-like memory cells. Sequenced sample: central memory CD4+ T cells from blood. This chain uses TRBV5-1 with TRBJ2-2; TRBD1 matches 9 bases. The sequence derives from a woman aged 18-29 years with type 1 diabetes. CDR3 loop: CASSLAGTGYTGELFF. The CDR3 DNA sequence: TGCGCCAGCAGCTTGGCCGGGACAGGGTACACCGGGGAGCTGTTTTTT.